Reported below is one TCR beta chain. This record comes from a study of CD8 T cells in Susac syndrome. Reverse transcription of roughly 0.5 to 1 ug RNA was performed with random hexamers. TCRdb recomputed calls from the immunoSEQ multiplex PCR reads with MiXCR, one row per CDR3 protein. This table holds 80,000 or so distinct CDR3 sequences, 93% found once. The CDR3 spans 11 residues. The germline gives CDR1 GTSNPN, CDR2 SVGIG (reference sequence). V was shortened by 5 bases and J by 6 bases, with 11 bases between the two germline ends. The sequenced sample consisted of CD4+ T cells from PBMCs. The TCR comes from a human donor with Susac syndrome. This sequence joins TRBV30 and TRBJ2-7; D is perhaps TRBD2 (6 bases). The CDR3 nucleotides are TGTGCCTGGGCTGGGGGGTTCGAGCAGTACTTC. Encoded protein: CAWAGGFEQYF.